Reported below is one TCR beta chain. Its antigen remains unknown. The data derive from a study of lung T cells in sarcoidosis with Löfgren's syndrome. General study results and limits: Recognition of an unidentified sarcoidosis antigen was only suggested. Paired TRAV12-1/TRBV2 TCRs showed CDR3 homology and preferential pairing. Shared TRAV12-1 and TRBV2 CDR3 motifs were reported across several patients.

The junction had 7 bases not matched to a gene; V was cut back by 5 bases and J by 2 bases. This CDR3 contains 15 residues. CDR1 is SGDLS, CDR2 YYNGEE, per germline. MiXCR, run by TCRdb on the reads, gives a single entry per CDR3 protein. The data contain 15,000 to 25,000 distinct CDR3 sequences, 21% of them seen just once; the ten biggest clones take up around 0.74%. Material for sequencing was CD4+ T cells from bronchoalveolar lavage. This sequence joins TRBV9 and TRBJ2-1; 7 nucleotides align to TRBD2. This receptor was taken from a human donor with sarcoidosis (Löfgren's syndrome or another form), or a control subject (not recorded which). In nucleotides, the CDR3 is TGTGCCAGCAGGCAAGCGGGATTGGCCTACAATGAGCAGTTCTTC. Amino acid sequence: CASRQAGLAYNEQFF.